Reported below is one T cell receptor beta chain. The antigen is undetermined. The source of the sample is a study of cytomegalovirus exposure and HLA in healthy donors. Sequencing used immunoSEQ multiplex PCR; TCRdb keeps in-frame clones, though not all of them. The table includes about 110,000 clones, about 85% detected once. Study-level findings and limits: In a later analysis, first-cohort TCR clusters were found to tend to co-occur in the roughly 120 validation repertoires.

This TCR derives from a woman aged 18 to 35 in good health and CMV-seronegative. The sequencing input was PBMCs.

This CDR3 reads CASGLHGTGGTSYNSPLHF. The CDR3 DNA is TGTGCCAGCGGCCTCCATGGGACAGGGGGAACCTCCTATAATTCACCCCTCCACTTT. The rearrangement links TRBV28 to TRBJ1-6, with 11 nucleotides matching TRBD1. This CDR3 is built from 19 residues. The J segment lost 0 bases and the V segment lost 8 bases, leaving 12 bases of the junction unmatched. Germline loops: CDR1 MDHEN, CDR2 SYDVKM.